This paragraph reports one T cell receptor (beta chain). Data came from immunoSEQ multiplex PCR; TCRdb stores just in-frame clones and leaves some out. Altogether over 1.5 million clones are present, 98% being singletons, with the ten largest covering around 0.45%. This specimen comes from a study of shared clonotypes between healthy human individuals. Study as a whole: CD4 naive and CD4 memory each took three plates per donor, while CD8 naive took two and CD8 memory one.

Germline V gene lookup returns CDR1 LGHNA and CDR2 YSLEER. The CDR3 consists of 15 residues. V dropped 6 bases and J dropped 2 bases, with 15 bases sitting between them. The sequence was obtained from a man younger than 40 in good health. The sequencing sample was made of naive CD4+ T cells sorted from blood. Subset given: CD45RA+ positively selected. J is TRBJ2-3 and V is TRBV4-3, with D perhaps matching TRBD1 (6 bases). The CDR3 reads CASSLQGSLTDTQYF. The CDR3 DNA is TGCGCCAGCAGTTTACAGGGAAGTCTCACAGATACGCAGTATTTT.